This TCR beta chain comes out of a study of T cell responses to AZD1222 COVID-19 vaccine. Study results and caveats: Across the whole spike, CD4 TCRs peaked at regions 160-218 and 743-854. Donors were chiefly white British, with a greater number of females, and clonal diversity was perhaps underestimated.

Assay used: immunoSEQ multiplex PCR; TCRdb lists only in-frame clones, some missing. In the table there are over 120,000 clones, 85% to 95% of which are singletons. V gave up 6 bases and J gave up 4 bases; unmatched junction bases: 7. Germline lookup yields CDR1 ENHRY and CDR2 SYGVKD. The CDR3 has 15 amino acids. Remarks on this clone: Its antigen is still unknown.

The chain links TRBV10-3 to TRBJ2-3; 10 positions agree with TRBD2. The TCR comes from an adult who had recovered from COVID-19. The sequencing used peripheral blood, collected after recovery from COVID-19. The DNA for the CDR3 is TGTGCCATCAGCGCCGGGACTAGCGTGGCAGATACGCAGTATTTT. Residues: CAISAGTSVADTQYF.